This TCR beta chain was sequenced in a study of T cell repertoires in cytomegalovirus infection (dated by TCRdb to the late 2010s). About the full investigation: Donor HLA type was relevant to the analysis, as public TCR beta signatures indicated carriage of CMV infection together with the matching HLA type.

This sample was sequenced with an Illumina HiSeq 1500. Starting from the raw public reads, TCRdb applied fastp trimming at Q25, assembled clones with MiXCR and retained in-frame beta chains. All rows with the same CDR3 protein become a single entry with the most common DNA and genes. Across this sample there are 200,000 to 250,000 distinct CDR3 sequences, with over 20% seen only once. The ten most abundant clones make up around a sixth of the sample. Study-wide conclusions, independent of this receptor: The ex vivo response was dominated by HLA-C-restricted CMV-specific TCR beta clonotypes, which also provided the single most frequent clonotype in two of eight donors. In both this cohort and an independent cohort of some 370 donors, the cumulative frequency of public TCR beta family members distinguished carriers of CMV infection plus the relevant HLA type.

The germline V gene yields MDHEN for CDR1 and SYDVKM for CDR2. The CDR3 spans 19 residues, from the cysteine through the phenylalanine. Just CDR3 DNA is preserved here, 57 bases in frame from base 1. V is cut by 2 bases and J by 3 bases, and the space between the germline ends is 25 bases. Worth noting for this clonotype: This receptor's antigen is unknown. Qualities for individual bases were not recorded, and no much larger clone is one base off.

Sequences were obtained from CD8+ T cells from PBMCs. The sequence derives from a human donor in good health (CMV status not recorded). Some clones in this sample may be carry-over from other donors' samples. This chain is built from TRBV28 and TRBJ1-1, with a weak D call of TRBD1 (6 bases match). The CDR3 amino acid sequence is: CASSLTSGRGGYLDTEAFF. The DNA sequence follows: TGTGCCAGCAGTTTAACTTCGGGCAGGGGTGGGTATCTGGACACTGAAGCTTTCTTT.